What follows are 12 T cell receptor beta chains derived from one specimen sequenced in a study of T cell responses to AZD1222 COVID-19 vaccine. TCRdb's copy holds only in-frame clones and misses some; the assay was immunoSEQ multiplex PCR. The sample holds 150,000 to 200,000 clones; 85% to 95% are singletons and the top ten take approximately 1%. The input for sequencing was peripheral blood, taken on day 0 of AZD1222 vaccination. All receptors derive from an adult in good health.

The chain has TRBV18 and TRBJ2-7; D ambiguous. The CDR3 length is 12 residues. CDR1 KGHSH and CDR2 LQKENI come from the germline V gene. V was pared by 4 bases and J by 6 bases, with 10 bases between. CDR3 protein: CASSQDVGEQYF. The DNA for the CDR3 is TGTGCCAGCTCACAGGACGTGGGCGAGCAGTACTTC.

This chain connects TRBV14 to TRBJ1-1; D is unclear. The germline V gene has CDR1 SGHDN and CDR2 FVKESK. This CDR3 is built from 15 residues. V lost 1 base and J lost 5, with 14 bases in between. CDR3 residues: CASSQGVPFGTEAFF. The CDR3 DNA reads as TGTGCCAGCAGCCAAGGGGTTCCCTTTGGGACTGAAGCTTTCTTT. Based on the CDR3 plus reference TRBV14 and TRBJ1-1, the full variable domain is EAGVTQFPSHSVIEKGQTVTLRCDPISGHDNLYWYRRVMGKEIKFLLHFVKESKQDESGMPNNRFLAERTGGTYSTLKVQPAELEDSGVYFCASSQGVPFGTEAFFGQGTRLTVV.

The chain employs TRBV10-1 and TRBJ2-7, with unresolved D. The germline CDR1 and CDR2 sequences are WNHNN and SYGVQD (reference sequence). Trimming left V 3 bases short and J 2 bases short, with 11 bases between. This CDR3 spans 14 amino acids. The CDR3 spells CASSEATFPYEQYF. CDR3 coding DNA: TGCGCCAGCAGTGAAGCTACTTTTCCCTACGAGCAGTACTTC.

The chain carries TRBV30 and TRBJ2-2; no definite D call. V shed 3 bases and J shed 5 bases, with 7 bases lying between them. This CDR3 spans 12 amino acids. The germline V gene encodes CDR1 GTSNPN and CDR2 SVGIG (reference sequence). This chain's CDR3 is CAWRESTGELFF. The CDR3 bases are TGTGCCTGGAGGGAAAGTACCGGGGAGCTGTTTTTT.

The rearrangement links TRBV30 to TRBJ2-1; 10 bases are shared with TRBD2. J gave up 9 bases and V 0 bases, and 5 bases lay outside the gene matches. The V gene's germline CDR1 is GTSNPN and CDR2 SVGIG (reference sequence). The CDR3 is made up of 14 amino acids. CDR3 bases: TGTGCCTGGAGTGTACCTAGCGGGGGATCTGAGCAGTTCTTC. Residues: CAWSVPSGGSEQFF.

The chain carries TRBV27 and TRBJ1-4, with a weak D call TRBD1 (5 bases). The CDR3 is made up of 16 amino acids. V was shortened by 6 bases and J by 2 bases, with 16 bases between the two germline ends. Germline V gene sequence: CDR1 MNHEY, CDR2 SMNVEV (reference sequence). The CDR3 spells CASRPGTALTNEKLFF. The CDR3 DNA reads TGTGCCAGCAGACCGGGGACGGCCTTGACTAATGAAAAACTGTTTTTT. The whole variable domain, filled in from reference TRBV27 and TRBJ1-4, reads EAQVTQNPRYLITVTGKKLTVTCSQNMNHEYMSWYRQDPGLGLRQIYYSMNVEVTDKGDVPEGYKVSRKEKRNFPLILESPSPNQTSLYFCASRPGTALTNEKLFFGSGTQLSVL.

The chain has TRBV5-1 and TRBJ2-5; 8 bases align to TRBD2. Germline CDR1 reads SGHRS; CDR2 reads YFSETQ. The CDR3 sequence is 15 residues long. V lost 0 bases, J lost 1 base, and 2 bases stayed unmatched. As DNA, the CDR3 is TGCGCCAGCAGCTTGGTGGCGGGGGGCCAAGAGACCCAGTACTTC. Its translation: CASSLVAGGQETQYF.

The chain joins TRBV6-5 to TRBJ2-7, with 8 bases lining up with TRBD2. With V trimmed by 7 bases and J by 5 bases, 7 bases remained unmatched. The CDR3 runs 13 residues. CDR1 MNHEY and CDR2 SVGAGI come from the germline V gene. The CDR3 coding sequence is TGTGCCAGCAACCAGCGGGGGTCCCACGAGCAGTACTTC. Translating it yields CASNQRGSHEQYF.

This rearrangement joins TRBV9 to TRBJ2-7, with 7 bases fitting TRBD2. This CDR3 spans 13 amino acids. V lost 0 bases, J lost 6 bases, and 3 bases stayed unmatched. The germline gives CDR1 SGDLS, CDR2 YYNGEE. The CDR3 DNA reads TGTGCCAGCAGCGTAGGCGGGGAGGGCGAGCAGTACTTC. Translation gives CASSVGGEGEQYF.

The V and J genes are TRBV7-9 and TRBJ1-1, with a tentative D call TRBD1 (6 bases). The germline gives CDR1 SEHNR, CDR2 FQNEAQ (reference sequence). The V end lost 2 bases, the J end lost 0 bases, and 13 bases lay between the germline ends. This CDR3 region has 16 residues. The CDR3 sequence is CASSLLGQSMNTEAFF. Here the CDR3 DNA reads TGTGCCAGCAGCTTATTAGGACAGTCAATGAACACTGAAGCTTTCTTT.

The rearrangement joins TRBV6-4 to TRBJ1-2; D possibly corresponds to TRBD1 (6 bases). V was pared by 2 bases and J by 7 bases, with 14 bases between. This CDR3 has 14 amino acids. Germline V gene data show CDR1 as MRHNA and CDR2 as SNTAGT. Written as DNA, the CDR3 is TGTGCCAGCAGTGACGGGGGGGGCAGAGGTGGCTACACCTTC. Protein product: CASSDGGGRGGYTF.

Only one count was recorded for this clone. The chain joins TRBV5-1 to TRBJ2-2; D remains ambiguous. This CDR3 has 15 amino acids. The V end lost 0 bases, the J end lost 1 base, and 7 bases lay between the germline ends. CDR1 and CDR2 from the germline V gene are SGHRS and YFSETQ. The CDR3: CASSLEGQNTGELFF. CDR3 bases: TGCGCCAGCAGCTTGGAAGGGCAGAACACCGGGGAGCTGTTTTTT.